This T cell receptor (beta chain) derives from a study of T-cell reconstitution after alpha-beta-depleted transplantation in children. Ten or more counts support this clonotype. Construction of the TCRbeta library involved unique molecular identifiers. TCRdb redid the calling of the PCR reads with MiXCR, one entry per CDR3 protein. The data hold 260,000 or so distinct CDR3 sequences, with 12% observed a single time. V was clipped by 4 bases and J by 0 bases, with 19 bases between them. This CDR3 spans 17 amino acids. CDR1 and CDR2 from the germline V gene are SGHRS and YFSETQ. This receptor was identified in a human donor who donated a stem cell graft to a child with acute lymphoblastic leukemia. This chain links TRBV5-1 with TRBJ1-1; a possible D gene is TRBD1 (5 bases). The material was PBMCs from the stem cell graft donor, obtained from the stem cell graft. CDR3: CASSTQPQGHMNTEAFF. CDR3 nucleotide sequence: TGCGCCAGCAGCACTCAACCCCAGGGCCACATGAACACTGAAGCTTTCTTT.